This entry describes one T cell receptor beta chain. Its antigen is currently unknown. Clones were read by immunoSEQ multiplex PCR, and TCRdb kept only the in-frame ones, dropping some. Counted here are 430,000 or so clones, approximately 92% occurring once; the ten biggest clones make up 9.5% to 15%. Treatment given: roughly 20 received Ad26.COV2.S at low or high dose, single or two shots; several received placebo; per-sample allocation not given. Samples came from day 63 after the first vaccine or placebo injection. Whoever gave the sample was an adult aged 18-55 years in Boston. The sample originates from a study of Ad26.COV2.S vaccination and SARS-CoV-2 variants. In the study overall: COV1001, an Ad26.COV2.S trial, supplied this vaccine-arm donor. Study-wide points: Recipients given vaccine exceeded placebo recipients in spike-specific TCR breadth. Breadth and depth estimates from TCRs may understate total T cell responses.

The source material was peripheral blood, sampled in a trial of Ad26.COV2.S vaccine versus placebo. The clonotype comes from a person between 18 and 65 years old who received the Ad26.COV2.S COVID-19 vaccine or a placebo.

CDR3 sequence: CASNPKDSPSPEQFF. The CDR3 DNA reads TGTGCCAGCAACCCCAAGGACAGCCCTAGTCCGGAGCAGTTCTTC. This chain links TRBV6-5 with TRBJ2-1; D may be TRBD1 (6 bases). V lost 7 bases, J lost 10 bases, and 23 bases lay in between. CDR3 length: 15 amino acids. Looked up from germline, CDR1 is MNHEY and CDR2 is SVGAGI.